This T cell receptor (beta chain) was sequenced in a study of CXCR3-negative and CXCR3-positive naive CD8 T cells. CDR3 size: 16 residues. In germline, CDR1 is ENHRY, CDR2 SYGVKD. Carrying UMI labels, the TRB cDNA libraries were prepared through 5' RACE. Following a re-call of the 5' RACE reads, TCRdb has one entry per CDR3 protein and lacks DNA. This sample's table reports around 140,000 distinct CDR3 sequences. CD45RO-CCR7+CD27+CD95- characterized naive CD8+ T cells. This sequence was found in a human donor in good health. Some clones in this sample may be carry-over from other donors' samples. The source material was naive CXCR3- CD8+ T cells from blood. Indicated subset: CD45RO-CCR7+CD27+CD95- naive CD8+ T cells lacking CXCR3 (TNR3-). The genes are TRBV10-3 and TRBJ2-7; the TRBD2 assignment by TCRdb is unverifiable without DNA. The CDR3 protein is CAISELAGELPYEQYF.